One TCR beta chain is described in this entry. Germline V gene data show CDR1 as GTSNPN and CDR2 as SVGIG (reference sequence). There are 13 residues in the CDR3. V trimming: 0 bases; J trimming: 3 bases; junction bases outside the gene matches: 1. Authors' analysis steps: Reference gene primer amplification gave estimated nucleated cell counts. TCRdb's table, derived via immunoSEQ multiplex PCR, lists solely in-frame clones and lacks some. Clone size and V and J calls were adopted from that table, with D and trimming inferred from the DNA. This sample has around 130,000 clones, with approximately 89% found just once. The data were obtained in a study of blood T cell repertoires in COVID-19. Study in general: Acute and convalescent COVID-19 specimens originated in the United States, Italy and Spain. The analysed material was cDNA or gDNA that came from T cells, B-cell-depleted T cells, or PBMCs.

The genes are TRBV30 and TRBJ1-1, with 7 bases lining up with TRBD1. The sequence was obtained from a man between 60 and 75 years old with active or convalescent COVID-19. Sequenced material: peripheral blood. CDR3 sequence: CAWSVDRDTEAFF. The CDR3 nucleotides are TGTGCCTGGAGTGTTGACAGGGACACTGAAGCTTTCTTT.